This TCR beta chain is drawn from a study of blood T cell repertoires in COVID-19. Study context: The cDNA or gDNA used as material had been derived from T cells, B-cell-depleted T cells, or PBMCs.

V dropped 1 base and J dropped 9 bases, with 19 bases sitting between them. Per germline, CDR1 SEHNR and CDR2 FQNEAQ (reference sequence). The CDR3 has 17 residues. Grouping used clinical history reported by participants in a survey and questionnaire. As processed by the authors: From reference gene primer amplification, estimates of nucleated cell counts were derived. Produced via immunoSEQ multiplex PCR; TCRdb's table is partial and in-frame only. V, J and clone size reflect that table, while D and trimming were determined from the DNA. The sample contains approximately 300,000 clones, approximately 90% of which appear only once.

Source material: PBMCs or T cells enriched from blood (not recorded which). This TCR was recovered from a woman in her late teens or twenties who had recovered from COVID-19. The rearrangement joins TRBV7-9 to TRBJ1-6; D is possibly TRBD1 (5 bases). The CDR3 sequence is CASSLGWDSRGSSPLHF. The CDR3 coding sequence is TGTGCCAGCAGCTTAGGCTGGGACTCTAGGGGTAGTTCACCCCTCCACTTT.